This is a list of T cell receptor beta chains from one sample in a study of blood T cell repertoires in COVID-19. Data came from immunoSEQ multiplex PCR; TCRdb stores just in-frame clones and leaves some out. The table records around 60,000 clones, more than 80% of them present only once. The specimen sequenced was peripheral blood. The receptor source for this set is a human donor with active COVID-19. The donor label of this sample is uncertain. Each CDR3 is given with its conserved first and last residue. Each record gives: D gene, clone size, V gene, J gene, CDR3 DNA, CDR3 protein. D genes are given only for firm matches. Size tells how often a clone was seen (once, few, many) or the class of an expanded clone, and some rows leave it out.

d_gene: NA
abundance: once
v_gene: TRBV5-1
j_gene: TRBJ2-1
CDR3nt: TGCGCCAGCAGCTTGGCCGGGTCAGGGATAGATGAGCAGTTCTTC
CDR3aa: CASSLAGSGIDEQFF

d_gene: TRBD2
abundance: once
v_gene: TRBV5-1
j_gene: TRBJ2-3
CDR3nt: TGCGCCAGTTTCGGAGCGGGGGCTGCAGATACGCAGTATTTT
CDR3aa: CASFGAGAADTQYF

d_gene: NA
abundance: NA
v_gene: TRBV4-3
j_gene: TRBJ1-1
CDR3nt: TGCGCCAGCAGCCAAGGCGACAGGTTGAACACTGAAGCTTTCTTT
CDR3aa: CASSQGDRLNTEAFF

d_gene: TRBD1
abundance: NA
v_gene: TRBV2
j_gene: TRBJ1-1
CDR3nt: TGTGCCAGCAGGGACAGGGGGAGCACTGAAGCTTTCTTT
CDR3aa: CASRDRGSTEAFF

d_gene: TRBD1
abundance: NA
v_gene: TRBV6-2/TRBV6-3
j_gene: TRBJ2-5
CDR3nt: TGTGCCAGCAGTTACGGGACAGCCCAAGAGACCCAGTACTTC
CDR3aa: CASSYGTAQETQYF

d_gene: NA
abundance: NA
v_gene: TRBV7-9
j_gene: TRBJ1-2
CDR3nt: TGTGCCAGCAGCTTCACAGGGTATGGCTACACCTTC
CDR3aa: CASSFTGYGYTF

d_gene: TRBD1
abundance: NA
v_gene: TRBV2
j_gene: TRBJ1-1
CDR3nt: TGTGCCAGCGGCCGGGACAGGGCAGGCACTGAAGCTTTCTTT
CDR3aa: CASGRDRAGTEAFF

d_gene: TRBD2
abundance: NA
v_gene: TRBV5-1
j_gene: TRBJ2-5
CDR3nt: TGCGCCAGCAGCTCCTTCCCGGCGGGAGGACGGGAGACCCAGTACTTC
CDR3aa: CASSSFPAGGRETQYF

d_gene: NA
abundance: NA
v_gene: TRBV29-1
j_gene: TRBJ1-1
CDR3nt: TGCAGCGTTGTATTCGGGACTCTGGGTGAAGCTTTCTTT
CDR3aa: CSVVFGTLGEAFF

d_gene: NA
abundance: few
v_gene: TRBV2
j_gene: TRBJ2-7
CDR3nt: TGTGCCAGCAGTGCAGGGCGAGCTTACGAGCAGTACTTC
CDR3aa: CASSAGRAYEQYF

d_gene: TRBD1
abundance: NA
v_gene: TRBV7-8
j_gene: TRBJ1-5
CDR3nt: TGTGCCAGCAGCATCCGGGACAGGAAGAATCAGCCCCAGCATTTT
CDR3aa: CASSIRDRKNQPQHF

d_gene: TRBD2
abundance: NA
v_gene: TRBV3-1/TRBV3-2
j_gene: TRBJ2-7
CDR3nt: TGTGCCAGCAGCCCAAGCGGGAACTCCTACGAGCAGTACTTC
CDR3aa: CASSPSGNSYEQYF

d_gene: TRBD1
abundance: NA
v_gene: TRBV11-2
j_gene: TRBJ1-1
CDR3nt: TGTGCCAGCAGCCGGGACAGGATGAACACTGAAGCTTTCTTT
CDR3aa: CASSRDRMNTEAFF

d_gene: TRBD1
abundance: NA
v_gene: TRBV6-5
j_gene: TRBJ1-2
CDR3nt: TGTGCCAGCACCCCGGGTCGACAGGGGGCGGGGGGCTACACCTTC
CDR3aa: CASTPGRQGAGGYTF

d_gene: NA
abundance: NA
v_gene: TRBV5-1
j_gene: TRBJ1-5
CDR3nt: TGCGCCAGCAGCCCGACAGGTTATAGCAATCAGCCCCAGCATTTT
CDR3aa: CASSPTGYSNQPQHF

d_gene: TRBD1
abundance: NA
v_gene: TRBV4-3
j_gene: TRBJ2-1
CDR3nt: TGCGCCAGCAGCCAAGACAGGGGGCGCCCGTACAATGAGCAGTTCTTC
CDR3aa: CASSQDRGRPYNEQFF

d_gene: TRBD1
abundance: NA
v_gene: TRBV14
j_gene: TRBJ2-7
CDR3nt: TGTGCCAGCAGCCAAACAGGGGGCGCGGGCGAGCAGTACTTC
CDR3aa: CASSQTGGAGEQYF

d_gene: NA
abundance: NA
v_gene: TRBV5-6
j_gene: TRBJ2-5
CDR3nt: TGTGCCAGCAGCGCTGGAGGGTGGGAGACCCAGTACTTC
CDR3aa: CASSAGGWETQYF

d_gene: NA
abundance: once
v_gene: TRBV9
j_gene: TRBJ2-1
CDR3nt: TGTGCCAGCAGCGTAGCTAGCTCCTCCTACAATGAGCAGTTCTTC
CDR3aa: CASSVASSSYNEQFF

d_gene: TRBD1
abundance: NA
v_gene: TRBV27
j_gene: TRBJ2-2
CDR3nt: TGTGCCAGCAGTGTTCAGGGTCGACAGGGCTTCGGGGAGCTGTTTTTT
CDR3aa: CASSVQGRQGFGELFF

d_gene: TRBD2
abundance: NA
v_gene: TRBV15
j_gene: TRBJ2-2
CDR3nt: TGTGCCAGTACTAGCGGGGTAGACACCGGGGAGCTGTTTTTT
CDR3aa: CASTSGVDTGELFF

d_gene: NA
abundance: NA
v_gene: TRBV27
j_gene: TRBJ2-7
CDR3nt: TGTGCCAGCAGTTTAGCGGGAAAAATCTACGAGCAGTACTTC
CDR3aa: CASSLAGKIYEQYF

d_gene: TRBD2
abundance: NA
v_gene: TRBV5-1
j_gene: TRBJ2-1
CDR3nt: TGCGCCAGCAGCTTAGGGACTAGTGGGTACAATGAGCAGTTCTTC
CDR3aa: CASSLGTSGYNEQFF

d_gene: NA
abundance: NA
v_gene: TRBV12-3/TRBV12-4
j_gene: TRBJ2-7
CDR3nt: TGTGCCAGCAGTTTACCGTTCCGTGAGCAGTACTTC
CDR3aa: CASSLPFREQYF

d_gene: TRBD2
abundance: few
v_gene: TRBV6-2/TRBV6-3
j_gene: TRBJ2-7
CDR3nt: TGTGCCAGCAGTTCGGCGGGGGGGAGGTACGAGCAGTACTTC
CDR3aa: CASSSAGGRYEQYF

d_gene: TRBD2
abundance: few
v_gene: TRBV9
j_gene: TRBJ2-7
CDR3nt: TGTGCCAGCAGCGTAGCTAGCGGGGGGCAGCTGGACGAGCAGTACTTC
CDR3aa: CASSVASGGQLDEQYF

d_gene: TRBD1
abundance: NA
v_gene: TRBV2
j_gene: TRBJ1-1
CDR3nt: TGTGCCAGCAGTCTCAGGACAGGGGACACTGAAGCTTTCTTT
CDR3aa: CASSLRTGDTEAFF

d_gene: NA
abundance: NA
v_gene: TRBV6-5
j_gene: TRBJ2-2
CDR3nt: TGTGCCAGTATTGAGAGAGAGGGTCGAACCGGGGAGCTGTTTTTT
CDR3aa: CASIEREGRTGELFF

d_gene: NA
abundance: NA
v_gene: TRBV7-8
j_gene: TRBJ1-5
CDR3nt: TGTGCCAGCAGCTTAGGGTCGGTGGGGGCGGGCAATCAGCCCCAGCATTTT
CDR3aa: CASSLGSVGAGNQPQHF

d_gene: NA
abundance: NA
v_gene: TRBV2
j_gene: TRBJ1-1
CDR3nt: TGTGCCAGCCTCTTAAAGGGGACTGAAGCTTTCTTT
CDR3aa: CASLLKGTEAFF

d_gene: TRBD2
abundance: NA
v_gene: TRBV10-1
j_gene: TRBJ2-1
CDR3nt: TGCGCCAGCAGTGCTAGCGGGCGCTCCTACAATGAGCAGTTCTTC
CDR3aa: CASSASGRSYNEQFF

d_gene: TRBD1
abundance: NA
v_gene: TRBV27
j_gene: TRBJ1-2
CDR3nt: TGTGCCAGCAGTTTATCGACAGGGGCTTATGGCTACACCTTC
CDR3aa: CASSLSTGAYGYTF

d_gene: NA
abundance: NA
v_gene: TRBV3-1/TRBV3-2
j_gene: TRBJ1-6
CDR3nt: TGTGCCAGCAGCCAGTTACTCGGGGGAGGTAATTCACCCCTCCACTTT
CDR3aa: CASSQLLGGGNSPLHF

d_gene: NA
abundance: NA
v_gene: TRBV5-1
j_gene: TRBJ1-1
CDR3nt: TGCGCCAGCAGCTTGCCGGGAGACCTGAACACTGAAGCTTTCTTT
CDR3aa: CASSLPGDLNTEAFF

d_gene: TRBD1
abundance: few
v_gene: TRBV7-9
j_gene: TRBJ2-7
CDR3nt: TGTGCCAGCAGCTTCCCGAGGACAGGGGCCAGCTCCTACGAGCAGTACTTC
CDR3aa: CASSFPRTGASSYEQYF

d_gene: TRBD2
abundance: NA
v_gene: TRBV7-9
j_gene: TRBJ2-5
CDR3nt: TGTGCCAGCAGCTTAGCTGTAGGGCTAGCGGGGGAGACCCAGTACTTC
CDR3aa: CASSLAVGLAGETQYF

d_gene: TRBD2
abundance: NA
v_gene: TRBV6-2/TRBV6-3
j_gene: TRBJ2-5
CDR3nt: TGTGCCAGCAGCCAGTGGACTAGCGGACAAGAGACCCAGTACTTC
CDR3aa: CASSQWTSGQETQYF